One T cell receptor (beta chain) is described in this entry. Its antigen remains unidentified. All donors comprised healthy Caucasians. This specimen comes from a study of identical twins. J gave up 3 bases and V 0 bases, and 7 bases lay outside the gene matches. Per germline, CDR1 SGDLS and CDR2 YYNGEE. The CDR3 contains 17 residues. TCRdb reprocessed the 5' RACE reads via MiXCR and lists one record per CDR3 protein. The sample carries about 290,000 distinct CDR3 sequences, less than 9.5% recorded once. Study-wide results and caveats: Excess low generation probability was seen in twin-shared out-of-frame alpha sequences. Recombination models fit unrelated individuals' TCR alpha sharing but underestimated twins'. Whereas memory repertoires showed no such difference, abundant cord blood beta clonotypes carried fewer insertions.

These data also featured in a second study, about yellow fever vaccine responses in identical twins.

The TCR comes from a woman aged 18-29 years in good health. The chain couples TRBV9 to TRBJ2-1; 9 nucleotides line up with TRBD2. Sequenced: CD8+ T cells sorted from blood. The CDR3 here is CASSVASAGGNYNEQFF. As DNA, the CDR3 is TGTGCCAGCAGCGTAGCATCGGCGGGGGGGAACTACAATGAGCAGTTCTTC.